Listed below are T cell receptor beta chains from one sample, sequenced in a study of T cell responses to AZD1222 COVID-19 vaccine. Method: immunoSEQ multiplex PCR; TCRdb's copy keeps in-frame clones and lacks some. The table lists about 86,000 clones, roughly 90% of them singletons. The sample here was peripheral blood, taken 28 days after the second AZD1222 dose. The receptors stem from an adult who received the AZD1222 COVID-19 vaccine. The CDR3 runs from the conserved cysteine through the conserved F or W. Each record gives: J gene, V gene, clone size, CDR3 length, D gene, CDR3 DNA, CDR3 protein. D genes are given only for firm matches. Some rows mark clone size as missing; the rest say once, few, many or name a class of expanded clone.

j_gene: TRBJ2-7
v_gene: TRBV2
abundance: .
len: 16
d_gene: TRBD2
CDR3nt: TGTGCCAGCAGTGTTTTACTAGCGGGAGGGCAGGGCGAGCAGTACTTC
CDR3aa: CASSVLLAGGQGEQYF

j_gene: TRBJ1-6
v_gene: TRBV6-5
abundance: .
len: 14
d_gene: .
CDR3nt: TGTGCCAGCAGTTCACAGTTTTATAATTCACCCCTCCACTTT
CDR3aa: CASSSQFYNSPLHF

j_gene: TRBJ2-1
v_gene: TRBV13
abundance: .
len: 12
d_gene: TRBD2
CDR3nt: TGTGCCAGCAGCACACCTAGCGGGGAGCAGTTCTTC
CDR3aa: CASSTPSGEQFF

j_gene: TRBJ2-7
v_gene: TRBV20-1
abundance: .
len: 11
d_gene: .
CDR3nt: TGCAGTGCTAGTGGGCTTGCCGAGCAGTACTTC
CDR3aa: CSASGLAEQYF

j_gene: TRBJ2-2
v_gene: TRBV19
abundance: .
len: 12
d_gene: .
CDR3nt: TGTGCCAGTGCCAGGGGTATCGGGGAGCTGTTTTTT
CDR3aa: CASARGIGELFF

j_gene: TRBJ1-5
v_gene: TRBV11-2
abundance: .
len: 16
d_gene: .
CDR3nt: TGTGCCAGCAGCCAACTACAGGGAGGTAGCAATCAGCCCCAGCATTTT
CDR3aa: CASSQLQGGSNQPQHF

j_gene: TRBJ1-2
v_gene: TRBV7-2
abundance: .
len: 16
d_gene: .
CDR3nt: TGTGCCAGCAGCTTAGGGTACTCAGGTTCCCTCTATGGCTACACCTTC
CDR3aa: CASSLGYSGSLYGYTF

j_gene: TRBJ1-1
v_gene: TRBV18
abundance: .
len: 13
d_gene: .
CDR3nt: TGTGCCAGCTCACCACTTTGGGGGAGTGAAGCTTTCTTT
CDR3aa: CASSPLWGSEAFF

j_gene: TRBJ1-3
v_gene: TRBV19
abundance: .
len: 15
d_gene: .
CDR3nt: TGTGCCAGTAGTATAGGTCACGGGAGTGGAAACACCATATATTTT
CDR3aa: CASSIGHGSGNTIYF

j_gene: TRBJ2-1
v_gene: TRBV7-9
abundance: .
len: 17
d_gene: TRBD2
CDR3nt: TGTGCCAGCAGGTACGCTAGCGGGAGAAGCCGCGTGAATGAGCAGTTCTTC
CDR3aa: CASRYASGRSRVNEQFF

j_gene: TRBJ2-1
v_gene: TRBV6-5
abundance: .
len: 15
d_gene: .
CDR3nt: TGTGCCAGCAGTTCGGGGACTCGGTCCTACAATGAGCAGTTCTTC
CDR3aa: CASSSGTRSYNEQFF

j_gene: TRBJ2-2
v_gene: TRBV10-2
abundance: .
len: 15
d_gene: TRBD2
CDR3nt: TGCGCCAGCTTCGGGGGGAGCGCGAACACCGGGGAGCTGTTTTTT
CDR3aa: CASFGGSANTGELFF

j_gene: TRBJ2-6
v_gene: TRBV7-9
abundance: .
len: 14
d_gene: .
CDR3nt: TGTGCCAGCAGCCTCGGGGCCGGGGCCAACGTCCTGACTTTC
CDR3aa: CASSLGAGANVLTF

j_gene: TRBJ2-3
v_gene: TRBV27
abundance: .
len: 15
d_gene: TRBD2
CDR3nt: TGTGCCAGCAGTCCAAAGGGACTAGCGGGGGATACGCAGTATTTT
CDR3aa: CASSPKGLAGDTQYF

j_gene: TRBJ2-2
v_gene: TRBV12-5
abundance: few
len: 14
d_gene: TRBD1
CDR3nt: TGTGCTAGTGGTTTGGGGACAGGTACCGGGGAGCTGTTTTTT
CDR3aa: CASGLGTGTGELFF

j_gene: TRBJ1-5
v_gene: TRBV5-1
abundance: .
len: 14
d_gene: .
CDR3nt: TGCGCCAGCAGCTTGTGGGGGAGCAATCAGCCCCAGCATTTT
CDR3aa: CASSLWGSNQPQHF

j_gene: TRBJ2-1
v_gene: TRBV6-4
abundance: medium-sized
len: 13
d_gene: .
CDR3nt: TGTGCCAGCAGTGACGAGTCGCACAATGAGCAGTTCTTC
CDR3aa: CASSDESHNEQFF

j_gene: TRBJ1-1
v_gene: TRBV5-8
abundance: .
len: 14
d_gene: .
CDR3nt: TGTGCCAGCAGCCCCCGCCAGGGTTCAACTGAAGCTTTCTTT
CDR3aa: CASSPRQGSTEAFF

j_gene: TRBJ1-1
v_gene: TRBV6-4
abundance: .
len: 14
d_gene: TRBD1
CDR3nt: TGTGCCAGCAGTGACGGGACAGAAGACACTGAAGCTTTCTTT
CDR3aa: CASSDGTEDTEAFF

j_gene: TRBJ2-7
v_gene: TRBV5-4
abundance: few
len: 14
d_gene: .
CDR3nt: TGTGCCAGCAACGAGCGAGGTCAGCCCTACGAGCAGTACTTC
CDR3aa: CASNERGQPYEQYF

j_gene: TRBJ1-1
v_gene: TRBV14
abundance: .
len: 21
d_gene: TRBD1
CDR3nt: TGTGCCAGCAGCCAACAAACTCGCGCCGGGACAGAACCCTCAGAGGACACTGAAGCTTTCTTT
CDR3aa: CASSQQTRAGTEPSEDTEAFF

j_gene: TRBJ2-2
v_gene: TRBV10-2
abundance: .
len: 13
d_gene: TRBD1
CDR3nt: TGCGCCAGCGGGACAGCGAACACCGGGGAGCTGTTTTTT
CDR3aa: CASGTANTGELFF

j_gene: TRBJ1-2
v_gene: TRBV30
abundance: .
len: 12
d_gene: TRBD1
CDR3nt: TGTGCCTGGAGTCCCACAGGGGTACGCTACACCTTC
CDR3aa: CAWSPTGVRYTF

j_gene: TRBJ2-3
v_gene: TRBV11-3
abundance: .
len: 14
d_gene: TRBD1
CDR3nt: TGTGCCAGCAGCCAGGGACAGGATTTGGATACGCAGTATTTT
CDR3aa: CASSQGQDLDTQYF

j_gene: TRBJ2-3
v_gene: TRBV3-1/TRBV3-2
abundance: .
len: 17
d_gene: TRBD2
CDR3nt: TGTGCCAGCAGCCAAGTCAGACTAGCGGGAGGAGTAGATACGCAGTATTTT
CDR3aa: CASSQVRLAGGVDTQYF

j_gene: TRBJ1-1
v_gene: TRBV6-6
abundance: once
len: 15
d_gene: .
CDR3nt: TGTGCCAGCAGTTCCCTGGGCACCCGGAACACTGAAGCTTTCTTT
CDR3aa: CASSSLGTRNTEAFF

j_gene: TRBJ2-3
v_gene: TRBV30
abundance: once
len: 15
d_gene: .
CDR3nt: TGTGCCTGGAGTGTTGGGGGAGTGCGGGCGGATACGCAGTATTTT
CDR3aa: CAWSVGGVRADTQYF

j_gene: TRBJ2-5
v_gene: TRBV6-5
abundance: .
len: 10
d_gene: .
CDR3nt: TGTGCCAGCATGGAGGAGACCCAGTACTTC
CDR3aa: CASMEETQYF

j_gene: TRBJ2-7
v_gene: TRBV3-1/TRBV3-2
abundance: once
len: 18
d_gene: .
CDR3nt: TGTGCCAGCAGCCAAGATTCGGCGGAGTTAGTTTTCCACTACGAGCAGTACTTC
CDR3aa: CASSQDSAELVFHYEQYF

j_gene: TRBJ1-4
v_gene: TRBV15
abundance: .
len: 13
d_gene: TRBD1
CDR3nt: TGTGCCACCAGCGGCCCGGACAGGGAAAAACTGTTTTTT
CDR3aa: CATSGPDREKLFF

j_gene: TRBJ1-2
v_gene: TRBV5-1
abundance: .
len: 14
d_gene: .
CDR3nt: TGCGCCAGCAGGGGAGGGACCAGCGGCTATGGCTACACCTTC
CDR3aa: CASRGGTSGYGYTF

j_gene: TRBJ2-1
v_gene: TRBV7-3
abundance: once
len: 17
d_gene: .
CDR3nt: TGTGCCAGCAGCCCCTTAATGTGGGGGCCCAACTCCAATGAGCAGTTCTTC
CDR3aa: CASSPLMWGPNSNEQFF

j_gene: TRBJ2-1
v_gene: TRBV30
abundance: .
len: 14
d_gene: .
CDR3nt: TGTGCCTGGAGTCTGCGGTACTCCTACAATGAGCAGTTCTTC
CDR3aa: CAWSLRYSYNEQFF

j_gene: TRBJ1-1
v_gene: TRBV30
abundance: .
len: 13
d_gene: .
CDR3nt: TGTGCCTGGTCCTACCTCCAGAACACTGAAGCTTTCTTT
CDR3aa: CAWSYLQNTEAFF

j_gene: TRBJ1-6
v_gene: TRBV19
abundance: once
len: 13
d_gene: TRBD1
CDR3nt: TGTGCCAGTGACGAGACAGGGAATTCACCCCTCCACTTT
CDR3aa: CASDETGNSPLHF

j_gene: TRBJ1-3
v_gene: TRBV13
abundance: .
len: 13
d_gene: .
CDR3nt: TGTGCCAGCAGCGCTTTCTCTGGAAACACCATATATTTT
CDR3aa: CASSAFSGNTIYF

j_gene: TRBJ1-6
v_gene: TRBV30
abundance: once
len: 14
d_gene: .
CDR3nt: TGTGCCTGGAGTCCCCCCGGGACTTCTGGGGCCCTCCACTTT
CDR3aa: CAWSPPGTSGALHF

j_gene: TRBJ1-2
v_gene: TRBV3-1/TRBV3-2
abundance: .
len: 13
d_gene: .
CDR3nt: TGTGCCAGCAGCCAACGGGGGGACTATGGCTACACCTTC
CDR3aa: CASSQRGDYGYTF

j_gene: TRBJ1-6
v_gene: TRBV3-1/TRBV3-2
abundance: .
len: 16
d_gene: .
CDR3nt: TGTGCCAGCAGCCCCTCTAAGAAGGGTCATAATTCACCCCTCCACTTT
CDR3aa: CASSPSKKGHNSPLHF

j_gene: TRBJ2-5
v_gene: TRBV18
abundance: few
len: 14
d_gene: .
CDR3nt: TGTGCCAGCTCACAGGGGCAACCACCAGAGACCCAGTACTTC
CDR3aa: CASSQGQPPETQYF

j_gene: TRBJ1-4
v_gene: TRBV6-1
abundance: .
len: 15
d_gene: .
CDR3nt: TGTGCCAGCAGTGAGAAGGGGGGATTTAATGAAAAACTGTTTTTT
CDR3aa: CASSEKGGFNEKLFF

j_gene: TRBJ1-5
v_gene: TRBV6-5
abundance: .
len: 13
d_gene: .
CDR3nt: TGTGCCAGCAGTCCCACAGGGAATCAGCCCCAGCATTTT
CDR3aa: CASSPTGNQPQHF

j_gene: TRBJ1-1
v_gene: TRBV18
abundance: .
len: 14
d_gene: .
CDR3nt: TGTGCCAGCTCACCTAGAGTTCCCGGGGGAGAAGCTTTCTTT
CDR3aa: CASSPRVPGGEAFF

j_gene: TRBJ2-2
v_gene: TRBV5-4
abundance: .
len: 15
d_gene: TRBD1
CDR3nt: TGTGCCAGCAGCTTAGGGGGCTGGGACACCGGGGAGCTGTTTTTT
CDR3aa: CASSLGGWDTGELFF

j_gene: TRBJ1-1
v_gene: TRBV6-1
abundance: .
len: 17
d_gene: .
CDR3nt: TGTGCCAGCAGTGATTCTCCTGGGGCAGGGGTTGGCACTGAAGCTTTCTTT
CDR3aa: CASSDSPGAGVGTEAFF

j_gene: TRBJ1-5
v_gene: TRBV18
abundance: .
len: 13
d_gene: .
CDR3nt: TGTGCCAGCTCACCGGGCGATAGGTCGCCCCAGCATTTT
CDR3aa: CASSPGDRSPQHF

j_gene: TRBJ2-3
v_gene: TRBV19
abundance: .
len: 16
d_gene: TRBD2
CDR3nt: TGTGCCAGTAGTATTTCCCTAGCGGGACTCACAGATACGCAGTATTTT
CDR3aa: CASSISLAGLTDTQYF

j_gene: TRBJ2-5
v_gene: TRBV2
abundance: .
len: 14
d_gene: .
CDR3nt: TGTGCCAGCAGTGAGGGCTGGTCTGGGGAGACCCAGTACTTC
CDR3aa: CASSEGWSGETQYF